This TCR beta chain was identified during a study of blood T cell repertoires in COVID-19. Study background: The analysed material was cDNA or gDNA that came from T cells, B-cell-depleted T cells, or PBMCs.

This table comes from immunoSEQ multiplex PCR, and its TCRdb copy is limited to in-frame clones, with some not included. In the table there are 350,000 to 450,000 clones, approximately 86% of which are singletons. Trimming took 3 bases from V and 1 from J, leaving 10 bases between them. Germline V lookup: CDR1 SGHDT, CDR2 YYEEEE. The CDR3 spans 14 residues. This TCR came from a human donor in a cohort sampled during active COVID-19. This chain joins TRBV5-6 and TRBJ1-2, with D perhaps TRBD1 (5 bases). The sequencing sample was made of peripheral blood. CDR3 in DNA: TGTGCCAGCAGCTGGGGGACTGATAACTATGGCTACACCTTC. This sequence encodes CASSWGTDNYGYTF.